Given below is one T cell receptor beta chain in context. The data were taken from a study of CDR3 diversity in severe acne. Germline V gives CDR1 DFQATT, CDR2 SNEGSKA (reference sequence). The junction had 4 bases not matched to a gene; V was cut back by 6 bases and J by 5 bases. The CDR3 covers 14 residues. Each CDR3 protein gets one entry after TCRdb re-called the PCR reads with MiXCR. Here the sample spans around 91,000 distinct CDR3 sequences, around 53% being singletons. V and J are TRBV20-1 and TRBJ2-1; TRBD2 matches 13 bases. Sequenced input: blood. This TCR was recovered from a male donor in good health, without acne. In DNA form, the CDR3 reads TGCAGTGCCGGGACTAGCGGGGATGACAATGAGCAGTTCTTC. It yields the protein CSAGTSGDDNEQFF.